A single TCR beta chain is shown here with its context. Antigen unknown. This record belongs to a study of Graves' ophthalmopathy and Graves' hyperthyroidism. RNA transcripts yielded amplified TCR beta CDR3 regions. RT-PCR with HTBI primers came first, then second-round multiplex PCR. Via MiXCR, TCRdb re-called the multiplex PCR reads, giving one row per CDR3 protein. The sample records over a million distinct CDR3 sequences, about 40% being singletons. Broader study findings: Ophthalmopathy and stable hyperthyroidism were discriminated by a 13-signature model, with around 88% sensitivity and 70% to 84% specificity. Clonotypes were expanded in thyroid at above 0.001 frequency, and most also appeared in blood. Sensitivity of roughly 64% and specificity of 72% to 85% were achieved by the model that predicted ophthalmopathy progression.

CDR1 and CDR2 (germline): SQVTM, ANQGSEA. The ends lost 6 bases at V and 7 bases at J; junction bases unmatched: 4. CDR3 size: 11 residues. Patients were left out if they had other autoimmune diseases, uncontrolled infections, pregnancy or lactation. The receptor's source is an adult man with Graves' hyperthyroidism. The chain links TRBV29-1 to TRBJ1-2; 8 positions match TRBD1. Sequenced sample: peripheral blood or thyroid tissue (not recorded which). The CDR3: CSVQDRVGYTF. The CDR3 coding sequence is TGCAGCGTCCAGGACAGGGTTGGCTACACCTTC.